A selection of T cell receptor beta chains follows, all from one sample in a study of blood T cell repertoires in COVID-19. Here immunoSEQ multiplex PCR was the method, and the copy in TCRdb shows in-frame clones only, minus some. The sample contains about 110,000 clones, around 80% of which appear only once. Specimen: peripheral blood. The receptors were sampled from a woman of 80 years or more with acute or convalescent COVID-19. The CDR3 runs from the conserved cysteine through the conserved F or W. Each record gives: D gene, clone size, V gene, J gene, CDR3 DNA, CDR3 protein. The D gene is left open where the match is weak. The listing skips clone size in some rows; elsewhere it reads once, few, many or a size class.

D gene: -; clone size: -; V gene: TRBV2; J gene: TRBJ1-2; CDR3 DNA: TGTGCCAGCAGTGAATCCCAGGGAGGGTATGGCTACACCTTC; CDR3 protein: CASSESQGGYGYTF
D gene: TRBD1; clone size: -; V gene: TRBV7-9; J gene: TRBJ2-3; CDR3 DNA: TGTGCCAGCAACCCGACAGGGTTGGGTACAGATACGCAGTATTTT; CDR3 protein: CASNPTGLGTDTQYF
D gene: TRBD2; clone size: -; V gene: TRBV6-1; J gene: TRBJ2-1; CDR3 DNA: TGTGCCAGCAGTGTTAGCGGGAGCCCCCCCTACAATGAGCAGTTCTTC; CDR3 protein: CASSVSGSPPYNEQFF
D gene: TRBD2; clone size: -; V gene: TRBV7-2; J gene: TRBJ2-2; CDR3 DNA: TGTGCCAGCAGCTCTAGACTAGCGGGTCGACGGTACACCGGGGAGCTGTTTTTT; CDR3 protein: CASSSRLAGRRYTGELFF
D gene: -; clone size: -; V gene: TRBV2; J gene: TRBJ1-5; CDR3 DNA: TGTGCCAGCACCTCAACCGGGGGAAGTTTGGGCAATCAGCCCCAGCATTTT; CDR3 protein: CASTSTGGSLGNQPQHF
D gene: TRBD2; clone size: -; V gene: TRBV20-1; J gene: TRBJ2-3; CDR3 DNA: TGCAGTGCTAGTCAGCGGGAGGCCAGCACAGATACGCAGTATTTT; CDR3 protein: CSASQREASTDTQYF
D gene: -; clone size: -; V gene: TRBV6-2/TRBV6-3; J gene: TRBJ2-2; CDR3 DNA: TGTGCCAGCAGTTTCTTATTTAGCGGAACCCCCACCGGGGAGCTGTTTTTT; CDR3 protein: CASSFLFSGTPTGELFF
D gene: -; clone size: -; V gene: TRBV6-6; J gene: TRBJ1-2; CDR3 DNA: TGTGCCAGCAGTACCCCGGACAGTAACTATGGCTACACCTTC; CDR3 protein: CASSTPDSNYGYTF
D gene: TRBD1; clone size: -; V gene: TRBV7-9; J gene: TRBJ2-1; CDR3 DNA: TGTGCCAGCAGCCCCAGGACAGGATTCAATGAGCAGTTCTTC; CDR3 protein: CASSPRTGFNEQFF
D gene: -; clone size: few; V gene: TRBV2; J gene: TRBJ2-1; CDR3 DNA: TGTGCCAGCAGTGAAGATCGCTACAATGAGCAGTTCTTC; CDR3 protein: CASSEDRYNEQFF
D gene: TRBD1; clone size: -; V gene: TRBV7-9; J gene: TRBJ1-4; CDR3 DNA: TGTGCCAGCAGCTTAGTACAGGGGACTAATGAAAAACTGTTTTTT; CDR3 protein: CASSLVQGTNEKLFF
D gene: TRBD1; clone size: -; V gene: TRBV7-2; J gene: TRBJ2-5; CDR3 DNA: TGTGCCAGCAGCGAGCACAGGGACAGTCGATGGCAAGAGACCCAGTACTTC; CDR3 protein: CASSEHRDSRWQETQYF
D gene: -; clone size: -; V gene: TRBV4-1; J gene: TRBJ2-3; CDR3 DNA: TGCGCCAGCAGCCGCGAGCAGGGATACACAGATACGCAGTATTTT; CDR3 protein: CASSREQGYTDTQYF
D gene: TRBD2; clone size: few; V gene: TRBV7-9; J gene: TRBJ2-1; CDR3 DNA: TGTGCCAGCAGCTTAGCGGGACTAGCGGGCCTGAATGAGCAGTTCTTC; CDR3 protein: CASSLAGLAGLNEQFF
D gene: TRBD2; clone size: -; V gene: TRBV7-8; J gene: TRBJ2-3; CDR3 DNA: TGTGCCAGCAGCCCCCCGGGAGGTTCGGGACGCAGGCAGTATTTT; CDR3 protein: CASSPPGGSGRRQYF
D gene: -; clone size: once; V gene: TRBV7-9; J gene: TRBJ1-2; CDR3 DNA: TGTGCCAGCAGCCCCTCCGTCGCGGTCTATGGCTACACCTTC; CDR3 protein: CASSPSVAVYGYTF
D gene: TRBD2; clone size: -; V gene: TRBV2; J gene: TRBJ2-2; CDR3 DNA: TGTGCCAGCAGTGAACGGCCACCCGGGAGGGGCGGGGAGCTGTTTTTT; CDR3 protein: CASSERPPGRGGELFF
D gene: -; clone size: -; V gene: TRBV6-6; J gene: TRBJ2-1; CDR3 DNA: TGTGCCAGCAGACCGGCCCTAGGTACAATAGAACAGTTCTTC; CDR3 protein: CASRPALGTIEQFF
D gene: TRBD2; clone size: many; V gene: TRBV10-3; J gene: TRBJ2-7; CDR3 DNA: TGTGCCATCAGTGAGTTGGCTACTAGCGGTTCCTACGAGCAGTACTTC; CDR3 protein: CAISELATSGSYEQYF
D gene: -; clone size: -; V gene: TRBV28; J gene: TRBJ2-1; CDR3 DNA: TGTGCCAGCAGTTTATCCCGCACTAGAGATGAGCAGTTCTTC; CDR3 protein: CASSLSRTRDEQFF
D gene: TRBD2; clone size: -; V gene: TRBV5-1; J gene: TRBJ2-2; CDR3 DNA: TGCGCCAGCAGCTTGGGAGCGGGAGGCACCACCGGGGAGCTGTTTTTT; CDR3 protein: CASSLGAGGTTGELFF
D gene: -; clone size: -; V gene: TRBV20-1; J gene: TRBJ2-7; CDR3 DNA: TGCAGTGCTAGTCGGCAGGCCGTCTCCTACGAGCAGTACTTC; CDR3 protein: CSASRQAVSYEQYF
D gene: TRBD1; clone size: -; V gene: TRBV24-1; J gene: TRBJ2-2; CDR3 DNA: TGTGCCACCAGTGATCCCGGGACAGGGGAGACCGGGGAGCTGTTTTTT; CDR3 protein: CATSDPGTGETGELFF
D gene: -; clone size: -; V gene: TRBV4-1; J gene: TRBJ1-6; CDR3 DNA: TGCGCCAGCAGCCCGCTACCGGGAGATACGTATACCGATTCACCCCTCCACTTT; CDR3 protein: CASSPLPGDTYTDSPLHF
D gene: -; clone size: -; V gene: TRBV5-1; J gene: TRBJ1-4; CDR3 DNA: TGCGCCAGCAGCTTGGGGTGGCAGGGAGGTGAAAAACTGTTTTTT; CDR3 protein: CASSLGWQGGEKLFF
D gene: TRBD1; clone size: -; V gene: TRBV6-4; J gene: TRBJ2-1; CDR3 DNA: TGTGCCAGCAGTCAACAGGGGAGCTCCTACAATGAGCAGTTCTTC; CDR3 protein: CASSQQGSSYNEQFF
D gene: -; clone size: -; V gene: TRBV5-1; J gene: TRBJ2-5; CDR3 DNA: TGCGCCAGCAGCTTGGAAGGACAACGGACGGGTGAGACCCAGTACTTC; CDR3 protein: CASSLEGQRTGETQYF
D gene: -; clone size: -; V gene: TRBV27; J gene: TRBJ2-3; CDR3 DNA: TGTGCCAGCAGTTTAAGCGGTCTGCGCACAGATACGCAGTATTTT; CDR3 protein: CASSLSGLRTDTQYF
D gene: TRBD2; clone size: -; V gene: TRBV3-1/TRBV3-2; J gene: TRBJ2-3; CDR3 DNA: TGTGCCAGCAGCCAGAGGACTAGCGGGGGCACAGATACGCAGTATTTT; CDR3 protein: CASSQRTSGGTDTQYF
D gene: TRBD1; clone size: -; V gene: TRBV5-5; J gene: TRBJ2-7; CDR3 DNA: TGTGCCAGCAGCTCGCCGGGACAGGGGACCTACGAGCAGTACTTC; CDR3 protein: CASSSPGQGTYEQYF
D gene: TRBD1; clone size: -; V gene: TRBV5-4; J gene: TRBJ1-2; CDR3 DNA: TGTGCCAGCAGCTTGGGGCGACAGGGTTTCTTCTATGGCTACACCTTC; CDR3 protein: CASSLGRQGFFYGYTF
D gene: -; clone size: -; V gene: TRBV3-1/TRBV3-2; J gene: TRBJ2-3; CDR3 DNA: TGTGCCAGCAGCCGACGTAGTGGGAGTGGAGATACGCAGTATTTT; CDR3 protein: CASSRRSGSGDTQYF
D gene: -; clone size: -; V gene: TRBV7-9; J gene: TRBJ2-2; CDR3 DNA: TGTGCCAGCAGAAAGACCGGGGCGGGGACCGGGGAGCTGTTTTTT; CDR3 protein: CASRKTGAGTGELFF
D gene: TRBD2; clone size: few; V gene: TRBV27; J gene: TRBJ2-1; CDR3 DNA: TGTGCCAGCAGTTCCCCCGGGACTAGCATCAATGAGCAGTTCTTC; CDR3 protein: CASSSPGTSINEQFF
D gene: -; clone size: -; V gene: TRBV19; J gene: TRBJ2-1; CDR3 DNA: TGTGCCAGTAGTATCAGCAACAGGGTTCTAGCAAGATACAATGAGCAGTTCTTC; CDR3 protein: CASSISNRVLARYNEQFF
D gene: -; clone size: -; V gene: TRBV28; J gene: TRBJ1-1; CDR3 DNA: TGTGCCAGCAGTTTACCGGTCCGGAGGGCTTTCTTT; CDR3 protein: CASSLPVRRAFF
D gene: TRBD1; clone size: -; V gene: TRBV6-5; J gene: TRBJ2-5; CDR3 DNA: TGTGCCAGCAGTTACTCTTGGACAGGGGGAGAGACCCAGTACTTC; CDR3 protein: CASSYSWTGGETQYF